Listed below are T cell receptor beta chains from one sample, sequenced in a study of blood T cell repertoires in COVID-19. Sequencing used immunoSEQ multiplex PCR; TCRdb keeps in-frame clones, though not all of them. The repertoire includes more than 95,000 clones, about nine tenths of them detected once, and 7.7% sits in the top ten. Sequencing was carried out using peripheral blood. All receptors come from a human donor in a cohort sampled during active COVID-19. The CDR3 runs from the conserved cysteine through the conserved F or W. D genes are given only for firm matches. Not all rows give a size; the values are once, few, many and, for expanded clones, a class.

D	V	size	J	DNA	CDR3
TRBD2	TRBV6-5	.	TRBJ2-1	TGTGCCAGCAGTAACGGGAGGAATGAGCAGTTCTTC	CASSNGRNEQFF
TRBD1	TRBV6-5	.	TRBJ2-7	TGTGCCGCAGGGGTCCCGGGACAGGGGGACTACGAGCAGTACTTC	CAAGVPGQGDYEQYF
.	TRBV10-1	.	TRBJ2-7	TGCGCCCGTGGGGCGGAGACCCCCGCGGGAGAGCAGTACTTC	CARGAETPAGEQYF
.	TRBV7-8	.	TRBJ1-1	TGTGCCAGCAGCTTAGCGCCCAGGGTTCAGGGAGGGATGAGGTACACTGAAGCTTTCTTT	CASSLAPRVQGGMRYTEAFF
.	TRBV14	.	TRBJ2-1	TGTGCCAGCAGCCAAGATACTGGTGCCGGTAGAGGGGGACCCACACACAATGAGCAGTTCTTC	CASSQDTGAGRGGPTHNEQFF
TRBD2	TRBV11-3	.	TRBJ2-3	TGTGCCAGCAGCTCAGGACTAGCGGGAGTGAGAGATACGCAGTATTTT	CASSSGLAGVRDTQYF
.	TRBV29-1	.	TRBJ2-7	TGCAGCGTTGCTACCTACGAGCAGTACTTC	CSVATYEQYF
.	TRBV19	.	TRBJ1-1	TGTGCCAGTAGCAAAACAGGGCTGAACACTGAAGCTTTCTTT	CASSKTGLNTEAFF
TRBD1	TRBV10-1	.	TRBJ2-1	TGCGCCAGCTCACGGACAGGCTTTAGGGAGCAGTTCTTC	CASSRTGFREQFF
.	TRBV6-1	.	TRBJ1-2	TGTGCCAGCAGTGATAGGGGTTCAGGGGGCTACACCTTC	CASSDRGSGGYTF
.	TRBV5-1	.	TRBJ1-4	TGCGCCAGCAGCTTACAGGGCGAGGGTGAAAAACTGTTTTTT	CASSLQGEGEKLFF
.	TRBV18	.	TRBJ1-4	TGTGCCAGCTCACCACCGCTGGCAGATGCAACTAATGAAAAACTGTTTTTT	CASSPPLADATNEKLFF
TRBD2	TRBV6-2/TRBV6-3	.	TRBJ2-1	TGTGCCAGCAGCGGGACTAGCGGGGGCCGGAGGAATGAGCAGTTCTTC	CASSGTSGGRRNEQFF
TRBD1	TRBV5-1	.	TRBJ2-1	TGCGCCAGCAGCCCACCGGGACAGGGGAGTGAGCAGTTCTTC	CASSPPGQGSEQFF
TRBD2	TRBV28	once	TRBJ2-7	TGTGCCAGCAGTTTTGGGGCGCTAGCGGACCTAGGTCGGTACGAGCAGTACTTC	CASSFGALADLGRYEQYF
TRBD2	TRBV20-1	.	TRBJ2-1	TGCAGTGCTAGTCTCCGGACTAGCGCCGTAGACCACAATGAGCAGTTCTTC	CSASLRTSAVDHNEQFF
TRBD2	TRBV5-4	.	TRBJ2-5	TGTGCCAGCAGCTTTTGGACTAGCCAAGAGACCCAGTACTTC	CASSFWTSQETQYF
.	TRBV7-2	few	TRBJ1-5	TGTGCCAGCAGCTTAGCACCAGTTAGCAATCAGCCCCAGCATTTT	CASSLAPVSNQPQHF
TRBD1	TRBV7-9	.	TRBJ2-1	TGTGCCAGCAGAGACCGGGACAGGGGAGGTAGTGAGCAGTTCTTC	CASRDRDRGGSEQFF
.	TRBV29-1	.	TRBJ2-1	TGCAGCGCCAGAGGTAATGAGCAGTTCTTC	CSARGNEQFF
.	TRBV5-4	.	TRBJ1-3	TGTGCCAGCAGTAAAGAAACAGGGAGCTCTGGAAACACCATATATTTT	CASSKETGSSGNTIYF
.	TRBV24-1	.	TRBJ1-4	TGTGCCACCAGTGATTCGCAGGTGGGGACACCGAATGAAAAACTGTTTTTT	CATSDSQVGTPNEKLFF
TRBD1	TRBV11-2	.	TRBJ1-5	TGTGCCAGCAGCAGGGACAGGGGAAGCAATCAGCCCCAGCATTTT	CASSRDRGSNQPQHF
TRBD1	TRBV7-8	.	TRBJ2-5	TGTGCCAGCAGCTTTGGGACAGGGCAACAAGAGACCCAGTACTTC	CASSFGTGQQETQYF
TRBD2	TRBV6-5	.	TRBJ2-3	TGTGCCAGCAGGACTTCTAGCGGGGGCCTAGATACGCAGTATTTT	CASRTSSGGLDTQYF
TRBD2	TRBV11-2	.	TRBJ2-1	TGTGCCAGCAGCTTAAGAACTAGCGAGTACAATGAGCAGTTCTTC	CASSLRTSEYNEQFF
TRBD1	TRBV19	.	TRBJ1-1	TGTGCCAGTAGTACCCGGGACAGGGGGCGGGACACTGAAGCTTTCTTT	CASSTRDRGRDTEAFF
TRBD1	TRBV6-5	.	TRBJ2-2	TGTGCCAGCAATCCAGGGGGTCTTACCGGGGAGCTGTTTTTT	CASNPGGLTGELFF
TRBD1	TRBV12-5	.	TRBJ2-7	TGTGCTAGTGGTTGGGACAGGGGTCACGAGCAGTACTTC	CASGWDRGHEQYF
.	TRBV7-2	.	TRBJ2-4	TGTGCCAGCAGCTTAGCGGGGGGAGCGGGAGCCAAAAACATTCAGTACTTC	CASSLAGGAGAKNIQYF
.	TRBV5-1	.	TRBJ1-4	TGCGCCAGCAGCTTTAGCAGGGGCGATGAAAAACTGTTTTTT	CASSFSRGDEKLFF
TRBD2	TRBV27	.	TRBJ2-2	TGTGCCAGCAGTACCTTAAGCGGGAGTGGCGACACCGGGGAGCTGTTTTTT	CASSTLSGSGDTGELFF
.	TRBV28	.	TRBJ1-5	TGTGCCAGCAGCCTTCTGGCGGGCACGGGAGGGAATCAGCCCCAGCATTTT	CASSLLAGTGGNQPQHF
.	TRBV4-1	.	TRBJ2-2	TGCGCCAGCAGCCAAAGTCGAGGGTTAGGGAACCCCGGGGAGCTGTTTTTT	CASSQSRGLGNPGELFF
.	TRBV30	.	TRBJ2-3	TGTGCCTGGACCGGAGGCGGGAACACAGATACGCAGTATTTT	CAWTGGGNTDTQYF
TRBD2	TRBV11-3	.	TRBJ2-3	TGTGCCAGCAGCTTAGGCGGGGGGGCAGATACGCAGTATTTT	CASSLGGGADTQYF
.	TRBV5-1	.	TRBJ2-3	TGCGCCAGCAGCCCTAGCACAGATACGCAGTATTTT	CASSPSTDTQYF
.	TRBV11-3	once	TRBJ2-1	TGTGCCAGCAGCTTAGGGCAGTGGTCCTACAATGAGCAGTTCTTC	CASSLGQWSYNEQFF
TRBD1	TRBV28	.	TRBJ2-7	TGTGCCAGCAGTTTAGACAGGGCCCCCCTACTCTACGAGCAGTACTTC	CASSLDRAPLLYEQYF
.	TRBV10-3	.	TRBJ2-7	TGTGCCATCAGTGACCCCGGGGGTTCCTACGAGCAGTACTTC	CAISDPGGSYEQYF
.	TRBV6-6	.	TRBJ1-2	TGTGCCAGCATCGACAGTTGGGACTATGGCTACACCTTC	CASIDSWDYGYTF
TRBD2	TRBV10-1	.	TRBJ2-5	TGCGCCAGCAGTGAGGGGGAGGGAGAGACCCAGTACTTC	CASSEGEGETQYF
TRBD1	TRBV5-4	.	TRBJ1-6	TGTGCCAGCAGCTTGGATAGAGGGGGCGGTAATTCACCCCTCCACTTT	CASSLDRGGGNSPLHF
.	TRBV7-6	.	TRBJ2-7	TGTGCCAGCAGCCCAGGCTACGAGCAGTACTTC	CASSPGYEQYF
.	TRBV12-1	.	TRBJ2-1	TGTGCCAGCAGCGGAACTAGCGGGGGGGCCAGGGAGCAGTTCTTC	CASSGTSGGAREQFF
TRBD1	TRBV3-1/TRBV3-2	.	TRBJ2-1	TGTGCCAGCAGCCGCCACGGACAGGGCTGGAGCGGAGAGCAGTTCTTC	CASSRHGQGWSGEQFF
TRBD1	TRBV6-6	.	TRBJ2-3	TGTGCCAGCAGAGTCGGGACAGGGGTCCCAGATACGCAGTATTTT	CASRVGTGVPDTQYF
.	TRBV11-3	.	TRBJ1-1	TGTGCCAGCAGCCCCACTATCAACACTGAAGCTTTCTTT	CASSPTINTEAFF
.	TRBV12-3/TRBV12-4	.	TRBJ2-1	TGTGCCTCCTGCGCGCAGTTCTTC	CASCAQFF
.	TRBV28	.	TRBJ1-3	TGTGCCAGCAGTTTATTGTCCGGGAAATCTGGAAACACCATATATTTT	CASSLLSGKSGNTIYF
TRBD2	TRBV5-6	.	TRBJ2-7	TGTGCCAGCAGCCCGGTAGGCCTAGCGGGGGAAACCTACGAGCAGTACTTC	CASSPVGLAGETYEQYF
TRBD2	TRBV7-6	.	TRBJ2-7	TGTGCCAGCAGCTTAGTAGGGGCCGGGACTAGCTCCTACGAGCAGTACTTC	CASSLVGAGTSSYEQYF
TRBD1	TRBV19	.	TRBJ2-1	TGTGCCAGTAGTATTACTGGGACAGGGGACAATGAGCAGTTCTTC	CASSITGTGDNEQFF
.	TRBV6-4	.	TRBJ2-2	TGTGCCAGCAGTCGATCAGGGCCCCCTAACACCGGGGAGCTGTTTTTT	CASSRSGPPNTGELFF
TRBD1	TRBV4-1	once	TRBJ1-4	TGCGCCAGCAGCCGGGCGGGCGGGACAGTTAATGAAAAACTGTTTTTT	CASSRAGGTVNEKLFF